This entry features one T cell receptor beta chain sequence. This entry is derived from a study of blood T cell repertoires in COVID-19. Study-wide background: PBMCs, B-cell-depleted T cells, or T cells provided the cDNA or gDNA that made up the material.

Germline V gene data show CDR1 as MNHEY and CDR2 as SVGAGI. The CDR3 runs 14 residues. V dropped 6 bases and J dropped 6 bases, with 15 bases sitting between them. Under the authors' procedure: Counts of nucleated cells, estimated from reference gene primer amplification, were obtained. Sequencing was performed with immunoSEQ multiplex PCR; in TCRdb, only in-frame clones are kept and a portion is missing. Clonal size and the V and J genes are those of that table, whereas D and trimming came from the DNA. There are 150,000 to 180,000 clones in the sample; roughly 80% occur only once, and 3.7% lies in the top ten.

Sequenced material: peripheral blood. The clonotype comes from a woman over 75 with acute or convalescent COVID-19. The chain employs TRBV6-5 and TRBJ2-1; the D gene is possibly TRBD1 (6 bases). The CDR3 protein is CASRLQGSINEQFF. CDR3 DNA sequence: TGTGCCAGCAGATTACAGGGTTCGATCAATGAGCAGTTCTTC.